This T cell receptor (beta chain) was retrieved from a study of shared clonotypes between healthy human individuals (dated by TCRdb to 2020 to 2021). Background on the whole study: The cohort included three men and two women between 18 and 49 years of age. To estimate repertoire size and how much clonotypes are shared between individuals, the study performed deep sequencing of blood TCR repertoires from 4 to 6 healthy adults. Libraries were prepared and TCR repertoires were sequenced by different laboratories using diverse techniques, in order to increase sequencing depth and limit assay-specific biases. For each donor, CD4 naive and CD4 memory were each run on three plates, CD8 naive on two plates, and CD8 memory on one plate. Between about 0.8 and 9.5 billion PBMCs per donor were obtained by leukapheresis.

Remarks on this clone: Its antigen is currently not known. No clone much larger than this one lies a single base away; base qualities are absent. The sample has other DNA sequences that encode this CDR3 too.

Findings and caveats that apply to the study as a whole: Pairwise subsampling indicated that sequencing depth was expected to affect the degree of clonotype sharing among donors. Sampling was restricted to blood, and TCR repertoires in tissues likely differ from the TCR repertoires found in blood. Rarefaction of sorted-subset datasets indicated incomplete sequencing despite the large sequencing depth. The small number of donors limited the genetic and exposure-history diversity represented. Estimated clonotype richness was generally larger for naive than for memory subsets. Across a handful of donors, approximately 5% of naive CD4, roughly 3.3% of naive CD8, approximately 2.5% of memory CD4, and about 0.4% of memory CD8 clonotypes were shared. Higher generation probabilities were observed for clonotypes shared by all four sorted-subset donors than for non-shared clonotypes.

Healthy HIV-negative adults with no recently reported acute infections or vaccinations were included as donors. Every donor was a Caucasian adult residing in Nashville, Tennessee, USA. CD4+ T cells were enriched through magnetic negative selection, after which naive cells were positively selected on CD45RA and the remaining negative fraction served as the memory subset. After blood collection by leukapheresis, PBMCs were isolated using Ficoll-Histopaque density gradient centrifugation and then cryopreserved in the vapor phase of liquid nitrogen. Purity and quantity of every magnetically sorted T cell population were checked by analytical flow cytometry. Each sorted fraction had its genomic DNA isolated and then quantified by UV absorbance on a Nanodrop 2000c. The germline V gene yields SGHRS for CDR1 and YFSETQ for CDR2. From the cysteine up to the phenylalanine, the CDR3 has a length of 14 residues. The retained sequence is limited to the CDR3, 42 bases, with the frame set at the first base. V loses 0 bases, J loses 0 bases, and the germline ends lie 7 bases apart.

Using the deep immunoSEQ assay, TCR CDR3 regions were amplified from genomic DNA by multiplex PCR. Extracted genomic DNA from each cell subset was distributed evenly across all wells of several immunoSEQ 96-well plates, and each plate was treated as a replicate. For sorted subsets, each replicate PCR was loaded with 200 ng genomic DNA, equivalent to roughly 30,000 T cell genomes. Purified libraries were quantified with a Qubit 3.0 fluorometer, sized on a Bioanalyzer 2100, and re-quantified with the KAPA Library Quantification kit. A separate single-read 150-cycle Illumina NextSeq 550 flow cell was used to sequence each immunoSEQ 96-well plate. For the original study's pipeline: Because only junctional sequences without quality scores were contained in the immunoSEQ output, filtering matching that applied to full-length reads could not be performed. Sequences were annotated with PyIR, a Python wrapper for IgBLAST v1.9, and V/J genes and CDR3 were assigned using IMGT germline references. Reads with weak V/J assignments (E-value above 1e-6), missing CDR3, stop codons, out-of-frame junctions, or ambiguous translated residues were removed. V3J clonotypes were defined by identical inferred V gene, J gene, and CDR3 amino acid sequence. Percentage overlap between repertoires was calculated by dividing the number of shared unique clonotypes by the size of the smaller repertoire. Richness of each repertoire was evaluated using RTK rarefaction, the Chao1 estimator, and Recon v2.1 estimates of unobserved clonotypes. OLGA was used to compute generation probabilities for all TCRbeta clonotypes that the gDNA method yielded from a few donors. The immuneACCESS repertoire file appears here via TCRdb, limited to in-frame rearrangements. These files lack a portion of the clones; in checked studies, under half of the deficit traces to unresolved V genes, and the cause of the others is not known. The DNA was the basis for D and trimming; V, J and clone size are from that table. Present in this sample are about 2.3 million clones, just over 90% of which were seen just once. In total, the top ten clones hold 0.39% of the sample.

Rearrangement joined TRBV5-1 to TRBJ2-7, and the D gene may be TRBD2, 5 bases matching. The TCR sequence derives from a man younger than 35 in good health. Some clones in this sample may be carry-over from other donors' samples. Sequences were obtained from naive CD4+ T cells from PBMCs. The cell subset or site label, read with the paper, signifies: CD45RA+ positively selected. Read as DNA, the sequence is TGCGCCAGCAGCTTGGCGGGAAGCTCCTACGAGCAGTACTTC. Translation gives CASSLAGSSYEQYF.